The 18 T cell receptor beta chains in this list originate from one sample, sequenced in a study of cytomegalovirus exposure and HLA in healthy donors. Researchers ran the PCR with 60 Vbeta and 13 Jbeta primers. Profiling relied on immunoSEQ multiplex PCR, and the TCRdb table lists in-frame clones only, not all of them. Seen here are over 80,000 clones, around 81% observed once, and the top ten hold about 5.5%. The sample consisted of PBMCs. The receptor source for this set is a man aged 35-49 years in good health and CMV-seropositive.

The sample holds one count of this clone. The chain carries TRBV7-8 and TRBJ2-2, with D possibly TRBD1 on 6 matching bases. This CDR3 has 15 residues. Trimming stripped 3 bases from V and 5 bases from J, with 13 bases between. Germline V gene sequence: CDR1 SGHVS, CDR2 FQNEAQ. The CDR3 here is CASSFMGGTTGELFF. The CDR3 DNA follows: TGTGCCAGCAGCTTTATGGGTGGGACAACCGGGGAGCTGTTTTTT.

The chain joins TRBV4-1 to TRBJ1-1; D may be TRBD1 (5 bases). Trimming removed 2 bases at V and 1 base at J, with 8 bases between. The CDR3 covers 14 residues. Looked up from germline, CDR1 is MGHRA and CDR2 is YSYEKL. The CDR3 spells CASSQQGANTEAFF. The DNA for the CDR3 is TGCGCCAGCAGCCAACAAGGGGCGAACACTGAAGCTTTCTTT.

The chain employs TRBV5-1 and TRBJ2-2; D is unclear. The CDR3 sequence is 14 residues long. The ends were cut back, 0 bases at V and 10 bases at J, with 13 bases in the middle. The germline V gene has CDR1 SGHRS and CDR2 YFSETQ. The CDR3 protein is CASSLVVAPAELFF. For the CDR3, the DNA is TGCGCCAGCAGCTTGGTGGTAGCACCAGCGGAGCTGTTTTTT.

The chain joins TRBV5-1 to TRBJ2-5, with D uncertain. The germline V gene encodes CDR1 SGHRS and CDR2 YFSETQ. This CDR3 is built from 13 residues. The ends were cut back, 2 bases at V and 1 base at J, with 6 bases in the middle. The CDR3 DNA follows: TGCGCCAGCAGCTTCGAGTCCCAAGAGACCCAGTACTTC. Protein: CASSFESQETQYF.

V usage is TRBV9 and J usage is TRBJ2-1, with 10 bases matching TRBD2. The CDR3 contains 13 residues. Trimming cost V 4 bases and J 8 bases; bases outside gene matches: 3. In germline, CDR1 is SGDLS, CDR2 YYNGEE. The CDR3, as DNA: TGTGCCAGCAGCACCGGACTAGCGGATGAGCAGTTCTTC. It encodes CASSTGLADEQFF.

This clone was seen a handful of times. V and J are TRBV5-4 and TRBJ1-4; no clear D gene. Germline loops: CDR1 SGHNT, CDR2 YYREEE (reference sequence). The germline V and J ends were trimmed by 6 bases and 5 bases, with 14 bases remaining between them. This CDR3 is built from 14 residues. CDR3 in amino acids: CASTPKGGNEKLFF. CDR3 DNA sequence: TGTGCCAGCACCCCGAAGGGAGGCAATGAAAAACTGTTTTTT.

This clone has just a few counts. This chain uses TRBV14 with TRBJ2-5; D not resolved. The V end lost 4 bases, the J end lost 4 bases, and 7 bases lay between the germline ends. The CDR3 runs to 12 residues. Germline values: CDR1 SGHDN, CDR2 FVKESK. CDR3 amino acids: CASSPPGETQYF. CDR3 in DNA: TGTGCCAGCAGCCCCCCCGGAGAGACCCAGTACTTC.

This clone has just a few counts. The chain combines TRBV7-8 with TRBJ1-1, with 8 nucleotides matching TRBD1. The CDR3 consists of 13 residues. Germline V gives CDR1 SGHVS, CDR2 FQNEAQ. J was trimmed by 6 bases and V by 3 bases; bases with no gene match: 3. The DNA of the CDR3 is TGTGCCAGCAGCTTTGGACAGGGCGCTGAAGCTTTCTTT. Translated: CASSFGQGAEAFF.

This clone has more than one count but fewer than ten. V usage is TRBV29-1 and J usage is TRBJ2-2; TRBD1 matches 12 bases. CDR1 and CDR2 (germline): SQVTM, ANQGSEA. The CDR3 is 18 residues long. The J segment lost 2 bases and the V segment lost 4 bases, leaving 11 bases of the junction unmatched. CDR3 sequence (DNA): TGCAGCGTTGCCAAAACTACCGGGACAGGGGGCAACACCGGGGAGCTGTTTTTT. This codes for CSVAKTTGTGGNTGELFF.

V gene TRBV6-5 combines with J gene TRBJ2-7; 8 nucleotides match TRBD2. This CDR3 is 15 amino acids long. The trim removed 6 bases at V and 4 bases at J, leaving 11 bases unmatched. Per the germline V gene, CDR1 is MNHEY and CDR2 is SVGAGI. CDR3 sequence: CASSVKRERLYEQYF. CDR3 nucleotides: TGTGCCAGCAGCGTTAAGCGGGAGCGGCTGTACGAGCAGTACTTC.

This clone showed up just a few times. The chain links TRBV15 to TRBJ1-5; D is unclear. This CDR3 is built from 14 residues. Germline-derived CDR1 and CDR2 are LNHNV and YYDKDF (reference sequence). V lost 1 base, J lost 6 bases, and 10 bases lay in between. CDR3 sequence: CATSRGGLGQPQHF. DNA for the CDR3: TGTGCCACCAGCAGAGGAGGGCTCGGTCAGCCCCAGCATTTT.

The chain employs TRBV7-9 and TRBJ1-1, with 8 bases fitting TRBD1. Germline-derived CDR1 and CDR2 are SEHNR and FQNEAQ (reference sequence). The J segment lost 5 bases and the V segment lost 5 bases, leaving 7 bases of the junction unmatched. The CDR3 is made up of 14 amino acids. The CDR3 bases are TGTGCCAGCAGCCCCGACAGGGGTGGGACTGAAGCTTTCTTT. It is translated as CASSPDRGGTEAFF.

This chain links TRBV19 with TRBJ2-7; 7 bases align to TRBD1. With V trimmed by 8 bases and J by 3 bases, 7 bases remained unmatched. The length of the CDR3 is 13 residues. Looked up from germline, CDR1 is LNHDA and CDR2 is SQIVND (reference sequence). The CDR3 DNA reads TGTGCCAGTCGCCCCGGGACAGACTACGAGCAGTACTTC. This translates into CASRPGTDYEQYF.

The chain couples TRBV5-1 to TRBJ1-3; D gene unclear. CDR1 and CDR2 from the germline V gene are SGHRS and YFSETQ. The CDR3 covers 16 residues. With 0 bases removed from V and 0 bases from J, the gap between germline ends came to 10 bases. CDR3 coding DNA: TGCGCCAGCAGCTTGGGAGGGAACCCCTCTGGAAACACCATATATTTT. Protein product: CASSLGGNPSGNTIYF.

The V call is TRBV4-1, the J call TRBJ1-1; TRBD1 might be the D (5 bases). The ends were cut back, 2 bases at V and 5 bases at J, with 6 bases in the middle. The CDR3 covers 12 residues. Germline CDR1 is MGHRA and CDR2 is YSYEKL. Here the CDR3 DNA reads TGCGCCAGCAGCCAACAGGGTACTGAAGCTTTCTTT. Translating it yields CASSQQGTEAFF.

This rearrangement joins TRBV6-5 to TRBJ1-1; TRBD1 is a possible D gene (6 bases). V was cut by 5 bases and J by 9 bases, with 16 bases left in between. CDR1 and CDR2 from the germline V gene are MNHEY and SVGAGI. The CDR3 sequence is 13 residues long. The CDR3, as DNA: TGTGCCAGCAGTCCAACTACAGGGATGAAAGCTTTCTTT. Its protein is CASSPTTGMKAFF.

The rearrangement joins TRBV2 to TRBJ1-4, with TRBD1 identical over 8 bases. Germline loops: CDR1 SNHLY, CDR2 FYNNEI. The CDR3 spans 15 residues. V lost 6 bases to trimming and J lost 13 bases; unmatched junction nucleotides: 16. CDR3 in DNA: TGTGCCAGCAGGAAGGACAGGGACCAGCGACGGGGACTGTTTTTT. It yields the protein CASRKDRDQRRGLFF.

V gene TRBV30 combines with J gene TRBJ2-7; no definite D call. CDR3 length equals 13 residues. Germline assignment: CDR1 GTSNPN and CDR2 SVGIG (reference sequence). V was shortened by 3 bases and J by 2 bases, with 11 bases between the two germline ends. The CDR3 reads CAWRQPGTYEQYF. CDR3 coding DNA: TGTGCCTGGAGACAGCCAGGCACCTACGAGCAGTACTTC.